The 5 T cell receptor beta chains reported below all come from one sample, sequenced in a study of a mutant IDH1 vaccine in newly diagnosed glioma. Their antigens are not known. The time point: week 11, during vaccination. Vaccination comprised doses that each held 300 ug of mutant IDH1 20-mer peptide, plus topical imiquimod. The data were produced by immunoSEQ multiplex PCR, yet TCRdb's version contains in-frame clones alone and is incomplete. The sample comprises 40,000 to 55,000 clones, 90% to 95% of which are singletons, and over 2% rests with the top ten. The input for sequencing was PBMCs, taken from a glioma patient whose treatment included an IDH1 peptide vaccine. The receptors come from a man over 45 with glioma.

The chain joins TRBV9 to TRBJ2-4; D call uncertain. Germline-derived CDR1 and CDR2 are SGDLS and YYNGEE. The V end was cut by 2 bases, the J end by 3 bases, with 15 bases between. The CDR3 has 16 residues. DNA for the CDR3: TGTGCCAGCAGCGTCACTCCCTCCTTAGACAAAAACATTCAGTACTTC. It specifies CASSVTPSLDKNIQYF.

This clone was seen just once. The chain carries TRBV7-9 and TRBJ2-7; 9 positions agree with TRBD1. The CDR3 has 15 residues. Germline V gene data show CDR1 as SEHNR and CDR2 as FQNEAQ (reference sequence). V gave up 5 bases and J gave up 1 base; unmatched junction bases: 6. The CDR3 DNA is TGTGCCAGCAGCCTCTCGGACAGGGGTTCCTACGAGCAGTACTTC. Its translation: CASSLSDRGSYEQYF.

The chain is built from TRBV15 and TRBJ1-4; 9 nucleotides agree with TRBD1. Germline CDR1 reads LNHNV; CDR2 reads YYDKDF (reference sequence). The CDR3 length is 15 residues. V lost 5 bases, J lost 4 bases, and 5 bases stayed unmatched. CDR3 sequence reads: CATSPETGGNEKLFF. The CDR3 coding sequence is TGTGCCACCAGCCCGGAGACAGGGGGTAATGAAAAACTGTTTTTT.

CDR3 nucleotide sequence: TGCCCTATGAGGAGCCTCGAGCAGTACTTC. Protein: CPMRSLEQYF. The chain uses TRBV23-1 and TRBJ2-7; D is undetermined. TRBV23-1 is placed among ORFs of uncertain function. This CDR3 comprises 10 residues.

J is TRBJ2-5 and V is TRBV6-6, with TRBD1 identical over 9 bases. The CDR3 runs to 12 residues. V shed 8 bases and J 4 bases; nucleotides not matched to a gene: 2. Germline-derived CDR1 and CDR2 are MNHNY and SVGAGI (reference sequence). CDR3 sequence (DNA): TGTGCCAGCGGGACAGGGCTAGAGACCCAGTACTTC. Its protein is CASGTGLETQYF.